This entry is about one TCR beta chain. The sample is drawn from a study of T cell changes during pregnancy in multiple sclerosis. The CDR3 has 15 amino acids. Germline V gene lookup returns CDR1 LNHDA and CDR2 SQIVND (reference sequence). The trim removed 5 bases at V and 5 bases at J, leaving 8 bases unmatched. This table comes from immunoSEQ multiplex PCR, and its TCRdb copy is limited to in-frame clones, with some not included. The sample has 75,000 to 90,000 clones; about 89% are singletons. Sequencing was performed on PBMCs, taken in the first trimester of pregnancy. The clonotype originates from a female donor in good health, serving as a control in a pregnancy study. Some clones in this sample may be carry-over from other donors' samples. V gene TRBV19 combines with J gene TRBJ2-5, with 10 bases identical to TRBD2. The CDR3 sequence is CASSPQRGGLETQYF. CDR3 coding DNA: TGTGCCAGTAGTCCTCAGCGGGGGGGCTTGGAGACCCAGTACTTC.